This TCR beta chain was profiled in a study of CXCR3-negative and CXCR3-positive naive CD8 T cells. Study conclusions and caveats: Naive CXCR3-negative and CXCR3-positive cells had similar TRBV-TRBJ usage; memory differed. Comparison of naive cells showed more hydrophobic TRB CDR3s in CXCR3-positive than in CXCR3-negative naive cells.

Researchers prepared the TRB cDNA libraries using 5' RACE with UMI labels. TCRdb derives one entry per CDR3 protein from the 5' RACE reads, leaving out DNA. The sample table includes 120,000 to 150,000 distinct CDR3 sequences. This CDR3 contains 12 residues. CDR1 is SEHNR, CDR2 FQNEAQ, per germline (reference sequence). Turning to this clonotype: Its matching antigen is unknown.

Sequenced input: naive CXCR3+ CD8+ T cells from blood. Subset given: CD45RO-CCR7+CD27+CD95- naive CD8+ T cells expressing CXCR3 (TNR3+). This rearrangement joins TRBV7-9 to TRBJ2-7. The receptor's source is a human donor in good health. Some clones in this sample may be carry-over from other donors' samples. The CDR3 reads CASSSGLREQYF.